This T cell receptor beta chain appears in the sequencing data of a study of blood T cells in healthy people across ages (dated by TCRdb to about 2015). In the study overall: In model experiments, template switching captured roughly one uniquely barcoded TCR beta cDNA molecule for every two T cells. For two donors (one aged 18 to 29 and one aged 80 or older), the study analyzed two additional independent replicas of 1 million unique cDNA reads from the same blood draw. Donors were grouped into four age groups: young (average about 15 years), middle-aged (approximately 41), aged (around 60) and long-lived (just over 80). Using deep sequencing normalized with unique cDNA molecular identifiers, the study measured how TCR beta repertoire diversity changes with age. To avoid experimental bias, donors of different ages were spread randomly across the sequencing lanes. Overall results and qualifications from the work: Estimates of total diversity based on one million sequenced T cells were considered lower bounds and underestimates. Compared with the aged group, the long-lived group had more naive CD4+ T cells, fewer expanded clones and increased TCR diversity, a pattern suggesting age selection. Observed TCR beta diversity per million T cells fell roughly linearly with age, and a significant reduction was already apparent by age roughly 40. Since profiling was done on bulk unsorted PBMCs, naive and antigen-experienced compartments could not be conclusively compared. Because donor CMV infection status was unknown, age-related changes in expanded clonotypes were potentially confounded. The percentage of naive T cells measured by flow cytometry correlated strongly with observed TCR beta diversity.

For this clonotype: The clone's antigen remains unknown. The input lacks base qualities; no much larger clone sits a single base away.

Systemically healthy Caucasian individuals from Russia, around 38 in total and aged roughly 6 to 95 years, were included as donors. Each donor gave 8.5 to 10 milliliters of peripheral blood, collected into EDTA-treated Vacutainer tubes. Ficoll-Paque density-gradient centrifugation was used to isolate PBMCs, with at least 6 million per sample. Total RNA was extracted from PBMCs with Trizol reagent, with at least 5.5 micrograms obtained per sample. Naive CD45RAhigh/CD27high T cell percentages were measured by flow cytometry on a PBMC aliquot from every donor. The germline V gene (reference sequence) supplies CDR1 MNHNY and CDR2 SVGAGI. V is clipped by 6 bases and J by 2 bases, and the sequence between their germline boundaries is 16 bases long. Taken from cysteine to phenylalanine, the CDR3 has 15 residues. Only the CDR3 region is kept as DNA, spanning 45 bases read in frame from base 1. Libraries were built with 5' RACE. For sequencing, an Illumina HiSeq 2500 was employed. A second PCR of about 6 to 12 cycles was performed with a sample-barcoded 5' primer and a J-beta primer mix. A template-switch 5' adaptor carrying 12 random nucleotides introduced a unique molecular identifier onto each TCR beta cDNA molecule. Each sample yielded at least 3 million CDR3-containing paired-end reads. All of the RNA was converted into first-strand cDNA using the Mint cDNA synthesis kit, with a TRBC-specific oligonucleotide serving as the primer. Following uracil-DNA glycosylase treatment, all cDNA underwent a first 18-cycle PCR with the universal primers M1SS and BC2_uni_R. The paper's data handling went like this. For normalization, 1 million high-quality reads, each with a distinct molecular identifier, were randomly selected from each sample. Instead of being binned into consensus sequences, reads with shared molecular identifiers were discarded. MiTCR, run with a Q25 quality threshold and the strictest error-elimination algorithm, handled CDR3 identification, clonotype clustering and error correction. A nonparametric unseen species model using Euler transformation provided a lower-bound estimate of total TCR beta diversity. TCRdb reanalyzed the raw reads on its own, using fastp at Q25 for trimming and MiXCR for clone calling, and kept in-frame beta chains. Under each unique CDR3 protein, matching rows form one entry showing the most common genes and DNA. The V and J calls come from TCRdb's annotation, not from the publication. This sample lists roughly 2 million distinct CDR3 sequences; around 48% were detected once. The ten largest clones add up to roughly 2% of the sample.

The sequence joins TRBV6-6 to TRBJ1-1, with TRBD1 perhaps the D gene, on 6 matching bases. The material sequenced was blood. This TCR came from a woman between 40 and 50 years old in good health. The CDR3 protein: CASRPPGQTNTEAFF. The nucleotide sequence reads TGTGCCAGCAGACCACCGGGACAAACTAACACTGAAGCTTTCTTT.